The 8 T cell receptor beta chains below come from one sample, sequenced in a study of CD8 T cells in Susac syndrome. With random hexamers, roughly 0.45 to 1 ug RNA was reverse transcribed. Each CDR3 protein gets one entry after TCRdb re-called the immunoSEQ multiplex PCR reads with MiXCR. The sample consists of 100,000 to 150,000 distinct CDR3 sequences, around 94% of them appearing once. The material sequenced was CD4+ T cells from PBMCs. The source of these receptors is a human donor in good health.

This chain uses TRBV7-9 with TRBJ1-2; D might be TRBD1 (6 bases). The CDR3 spans 16 residues. The ends were cut back, 1 base at V and 4 bases at J, with 16 bases in the middle. The germline gives CDR1 SEHNR, CDR2 FQNEAQ (reference sequence). CDR3 sequence (DNA): TGTGCCAGCAGCTTAGTGGACAGACCCCCTCTCTATGGCTACACCTTC. The encoded protein is CASSLVDRPPLYGYTF.

V usage is TRBV20-1 and J usage is TRBJ1-5; tentative D call: TRBD1 (6 bases). V gave up 1 base and J gave up 5 bases, with 15 bases separating them. This CDR3 contains 15 residues. CDR1 and CDR2 from the germline V gene are DFQATT and SNEGSKA (reference sequence). CDR3 bases: TGCAGTGCTAGAGGGGCAGGGGTTGCTCATCAGCCCCAGCATTTT. This gives the protein CSARGAGVAHQPQHF.

The chain links TRBV11-2 to TRBJ2-1; TRBD2 agrees at 11 bases. J lost 6 bases, V lost 8 bases, and 3 bases had no gene match. This CDR3 contains 13 residues. The germline V gene has CDR1 SGHAT and CDR2 FQNNGV. CDR3: CASVLAGGNEQFF. Here the CDR3 DNA reads TGTGCCAGCGTCCTAGCGGGAGGCAATGAGCAGTTCTTC.

The chain carries TRBV29-1 and TRBJ2-1; possible D gene TRBD2, 5 bases. V was pared by 7 bases and J by 2 bases, with 15 bases between. Looked up from germline, CDR1 is SQVTM and CDR2 is ANQGSEA. CDR3 length equals 14 residues. The CDR3 is CSARQSGPYNEQFF. CDR3 in DNA: TGCAGCGCCCGGCAGAGCGGCCCCTACAATGAGCAGTTCTTC.

This clonotype was found a few times. This rearrangement joins TRBV18 to TRBJ2-7; D is unresolved. This CDR3 has 12 residues. Germline lookup yields CDR1 KGHSH and CDR2 LQKENI. V was cut by 3 bases and J by 2 bases, with 5 bases left in between. The CDR3 DNA reads as TGTGCCAGCTCACCCCCTACCTACGAGCAGTACTTC. It encodes CASSPPTYEQYF.

This CDR3 is CSVEAGRTSTDTQYF. The CDR3 region has the DNA TGCAGCGTTGAGGCAGGGCGAACGAGCACAGATACGCAGTATTTT. The chain recombines TRBV29-1 with TRBJ2-3; TRBD1 is a possible D gene (5 bases). V shed 3 bases and J shed 0 bases, with 13 bases lying between them. The CDR3 consists of 15 residues. The V gene's germline CDR1 is SQVTM and CDR2 ANQGSEA.

The V call is TRBV5-1, the J call TRBJ2-5; TRBD1 agrees at 10 bases. V trimming: 4 bases; J trimming: 4 bases; junction bases outside the gene matches: 7. The CDR3 extends over 15 amino acids. Germline V gives CDR1 SGHRS, CDR2 YFSETQ. The CDR3 here is CASSLRTGGGETQYF. In DNA, the CDR3 is TGCGCCAGCAGCCTTCGGACAGGGGGAGGAGAGACCCAGTACTTC.

The chain joins TRBV20-1 to TRBJ2-1; 12 nucleotides match TRBD2. Trimming removed 3 bases from V and 7 bases from J; junction bases left unmatched: 7. CDR1 and CDR2 (germline): DFQATT, SNEGSKA (reference sequence). The CDR3 has 15 residues. The CDR3 DNA follows: TGCAGTGCTAGCTCTAGCGGGAGGGCCGTAAATGAGCAGTTCTTC. Translating gives CSASSSGRAVNEQFF.